This TCR beta chain was recovered during a study of CD8 T cells in ankylosing spondylitis. Molecular-barcoded quantitative 5'-RACE produced these TCR beta libraries. TCRdb re-called the 5' RACE reads through MiXCR, storing one row per CDR3 protein. Counted here are roughly 230,000 distinct CDR3 sequences, approximately 8% occurring once; the ten biggest clones make up around 5.1%. Germline CDR1 SGHDN, CDR2 FVKESK. This CDR3 has 12 residues. Trimming took off 0 bases at V and 6 bases at J, with 5 bases between the two ends. This clonotype was seen more than once but under ten times. This TCR was recovered from a female donor with ankylosing spondylitis or in good health (not recorded which). Sequenced input: blood, either unsorted or a sorted T cell fraction (not recorded which). J is TRBJ1-1 and V is TRBV14; D unclear. CDR3 region: CASSQDFAEAFF. CDR3 nucleotides: TGTGCCAGCAGCCAAGATTTTGCTGAAGCTTTCTTT. Full variable domain (missing parts from reference TRBV14 and TRBJ1-1): EAGVTQFPSHSVIEKGQTVTLRCDPISGHDNLYWYRRVMGKEIKFLLHFVKESKQDESGMPNNRFLAERTGGTYSTLKVQPAELEDSGVYFCASSQDFAEAFFGQGTRLTVV.